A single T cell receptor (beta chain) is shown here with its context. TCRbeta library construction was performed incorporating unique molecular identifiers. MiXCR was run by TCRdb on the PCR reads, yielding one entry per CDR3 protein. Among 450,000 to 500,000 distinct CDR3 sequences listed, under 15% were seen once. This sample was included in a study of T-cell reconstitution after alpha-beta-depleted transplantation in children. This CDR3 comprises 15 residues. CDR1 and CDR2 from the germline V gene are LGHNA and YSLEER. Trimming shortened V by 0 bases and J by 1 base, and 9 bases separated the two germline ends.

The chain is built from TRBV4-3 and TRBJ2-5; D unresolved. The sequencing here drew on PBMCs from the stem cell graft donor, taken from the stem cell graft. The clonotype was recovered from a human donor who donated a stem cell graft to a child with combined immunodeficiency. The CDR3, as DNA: TGCGCCAGCAGCCAAGAGAGACTGGTCCAAGAGACCCAGTACTTC. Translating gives CASSQERLVQETQYF.